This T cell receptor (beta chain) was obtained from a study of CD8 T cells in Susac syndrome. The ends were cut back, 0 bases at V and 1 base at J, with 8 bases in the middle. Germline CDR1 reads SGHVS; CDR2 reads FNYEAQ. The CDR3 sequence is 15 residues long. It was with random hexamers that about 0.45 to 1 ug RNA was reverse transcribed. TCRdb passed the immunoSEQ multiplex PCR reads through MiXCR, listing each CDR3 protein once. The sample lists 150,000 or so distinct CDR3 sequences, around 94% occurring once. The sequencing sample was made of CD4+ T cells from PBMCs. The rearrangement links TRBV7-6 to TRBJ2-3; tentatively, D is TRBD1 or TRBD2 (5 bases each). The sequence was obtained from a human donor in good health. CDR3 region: CASSLAGDRTDTQYF. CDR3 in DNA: TGTGCCAGCAGCTTAGCGGGGGACCGCACAGATACGCAGTATTTT.